Presented here are 18 T cell receptor beta chains from one specimen sequenced in a study of shared clonotypes between healthy human individuals. Some clones are missing from TCRdb's copy, which holds only in-frame ones; the method was immunoSEQ multiplex PCR. The table records fewer than 500,000 clones, roughly 79% of them present only once. What was sequenced was PBMCs. These receptors were obtained from a woman in her thirties or forties in good health. Some clones in this sample may be carry-over from other donors' samples.

The genes are TRBV7-2 and TRBJ2-5; no firm D call. This CDR3 has 14 amino acids. In germline, CDR1 is SGHTA, CDR2 FQGNSA. With 4 bases removed from V and 4 bases from J, the gap between germline ends came to 13 bases. Here the CDR3 DNA reads TGTGCCAGCAGCTCATTACAAGGACGAGAGACCCAGTACTTC. Translation gives CASSSLQGRETQYF. Based on the CDR3 plus reference TRBV7-2 and TRBJ2-5, the full variable domain is GAGVSQSPSNKVTEKGKDVELRCDPISGHTALYWYRQSLGQGLEFLIYFQGNSAPDKSGLPSDRFSAERTGGSVSTLTIQRTQQEDSAVYLCASSSLQGRETQYFGPGTRLLVL.

The CDR3 region is CASSLLRLNTEAFF. The CDR3 DNA reads TGCGCCAGCAGCTTGTTACGGCTGAACACTGAAGCTTTCTTT. The chain combines TRBV5-1 with TRBJ1-1; D gene uncertain. The V gene's germline CDR1 is SGHRS and CDR2 YFSETQ. The CDR3 has 14 amino acids. Trimming stripped 1 base from V and 0 bases from J, with 7 bases between.

The genes are TRBV27 and TRBJ2-5; weak D call: TRBD1 (5 bases). The end of the DNA aligns better with TRBJ2-7, so the J call may be wrong. The CDR3 runs to 16 residues. CDR1 and CDR2 (germline): MNHEY, SMNVEV (reference sequence). CDR3: CASSLSTASRRYEQYF. DNA for the CDR3: TGTGCCAGCAGTTTATCGACAGCCTCACGCCGCTACGAGCAGTACTTC.

This clone was seen a few times. The rearrangement joins TRBV7-9 to TRBJ1-4, with 8 positions matching TRBD1. CDR1 SEHNR and CDR2 FQNEAQ come from the germline V gene (reference sequence). CDR3 size: 14 residues. The trim removed 5 bases at V and 5 bases at J, leaving 4 bases unmatched. The CDR3 nucleotides read TGTGCCAGCAGCCCGGACAGGGAAAATGAAAAACTGTTTTTT. It encodes CASSPDRENEKLFF.

The V and J genes are TRBV6-1 and TRBJ1-4, with D possibly TRBD1 on 6 matching bases. There are 14 residues in the CDR3. Germline assignment: CDR1 MNHNS and CDR2 SASEGT. V was trimmed by 6 bases and J by 5 bases, leaving 13 bases between them. CDR3 region: CASSLTGRNEKLFF. The DNA for the CDR3 is TGTGCCAGCAGCTTGACAGGACGCAATGAAAAACTGTTTTTT.

The V call is TRBV5-5, the J call TRBJ2-7; D unresolved. Germline values: CDR1 SGHKS, CDR2 YYEKEE (reference sequence). Trimming stripped 0 bases from V and 1 base from J, with 8 bases between. The CDR3 sequence is 14 residues long. In DNA form, the CDR3 reads TGTGCCAGCAGCTTGGGCAGTCTATCCTACGAGCAGTACTTC. This gives the protein CASSLGSLSYEQYF.

The gene calls are TRBV18 and TRBJ2-7, with D uncertain. V was cut by 6 bases and J by 2 bases, with 17 bases left in between. The CDR3 spans 15 residues. Germline CDR1 reads KGHSH; CDR2 reads LQKENI. In nucleotides, the CDR3 is TGTGCCAGCTCTCAATTTAAAACATCCACCTACGAGCAGTACTTC. Protein product: CASSQFKTSTYEQYF. Drawing the rest from reference TRBV18 and TRBJ2-7, the complete variable domain is NAGVMQNPRHLVRRRGQEARLRCSPMKGHSHVYWYRQLPEEGLKFMVYLQKENIIDESGMPKERFSAEFPKEGPSILRIQQVVRGDSAAYFCASSQFKTSTYEQYFGPGTRLTVT.

A note on this clone: This same CDR3 is encoded by further DNA sequences in the sample. The chain's CDR3 is CASSLQAMNTEAFF. The CDR3 DNA follows: TGTGCCAGCAGTTTACAGGCCATGAACACTGAAGCTTTCTTT. The genes are TRBV27 and TRBJ1-1, with D unclear. There are 14 residues in the CDR3. Trimming left V 2 bases short and J 0 bases short, with 7 bases between. CDR1 and CDR2 (germline): MNHEY, SMNVEV (reference sequence).

The gene calls are TRBV6-6 and TRBJ2-2; D may be TRBD2 (6 bases). Germline V gene data show CDR1 as MNHNY and CDR2 as SVGAGI (reference sequence). Trimming removed 7 bases at V and 1 base at J, with 10 bases between. The CDR3 has 14 amino acids. The CDR3 DNA sequence: TGTGCCAGCACCCCGACTAGGAACACCGGGGAGCTGTTTTTT. The encoded protein is CASTPTRNTGELFF.

The chain couples TRBV30 to TRBJ1-4, with 7 bases identical to TRBD1. The CDR3 sequence is 12 residues long. J lost 5 bases, V lost 7 bases, and 4 bases had no gene match. CDR1 and CDR2 from the germline V gene are GTSNPN and SVGIG (reference sequence). The CDR3: CASGQRNEKLFF. In DNA, the CDR3 is TGTGCCTCGGGACAGAGAAATGAAAAACTGTTTTTT.

This chain connects TRBV18 to TRBJ2-3, with 10 bases lining up with TRBD1. This CDR3 spans 17 amino acids. CDR1 KGHSH and CDR2 LQKENI come from the germline V gene. Losses at the gene ends were 4 bases for V and 3 bases for J; bases not matched to a gene: 10. The CDR3 spells CASSLHNPGQGTDTQYF. In DNA form, the CDR3 reads TGTGCCAGCTCACTCCATAACCCGGGACAGGGGACAGATACGCAGTATTTT.

This clone was recorded many times. CDR3 DNA: TGTGCCAGAAGCTTGGGGGGACTAGCGGGAGGGAACACCGGGGAGCTGTTTTTT. Translated: CARSLGGLAGGNTGELFF. This rearrangement joins TRBV5-3 to TRBJ2-2, with TRBD2 matching over 15 bases. TRBV5-3 is labeled an ORF, and its function is uncertain. The CDR3 covers 18 residues. V lost 0 bases and J lost 1; bases outside the gene matches: 1.

The rearrangement uses TRBV7-2 and TRBJ2-1; 9 bases fit TRBD2. Trimming removed 1 base from V and 6 bases from J; junction bases left unmatched: 4. Germline lookup yields CDR1 SGHTA and CDR2 FQGNSA. The CDR3 runs to 15 residues. CDR3 residues: CASSLDSGRFNEQFF. The CDR3 DNA is TGTGCCAGCAGCTTAGATAGCGGGAGATTCAATGAGCAGTTCTTC.

The chain combines TRBV5-1 with TRBJ1-4, with no clear D. Germline-derived CDR1 and CDR2 are SGHRS and YFSETQ. V lost 0 bases to trimming and J lost 8 bases, with 14 bases between them. CDR3 length: 15 residues. The CDR3 loop is CASSLVGSVGEKLFF. As DNA, the CDR3 is TGCGCCAGCAGCTTGGTAGGCAGCGTAGGGGAAAAACTGTTTTTT.

The V and J genes are TRBV5-6 and TRBJ2-1; 12 bases are shared with TRBD2. CDR3 length equals 18 residues. Germline V gene data show CDR1 as SGHDT and CDR2 as YYEEEE. V lost 0 bases and J lost 1; bases outside the gene matches: 5. This CDR3 reads CASSLATSGSWSYNEQFF. CDR3 bases: TGTGCCAGCAGCTTGGCGACTAGCGGGAGTTGGTCCTACAATGAGCAGTTCTTC.

This clone was counted once. The chain carries TRBV5-4 and TRBJ1-2; 10 bases are a match to TRBD1. CDR1 is SGHNT, CDR2 YYREEE, per germline (reference sequence). The V gene end was trimmed by 5 bases and the J gene end by 6 bases; junction bases not matched to a gene: 10. The CDR3 is 15 amino acids. CDR3 sequence: CASSFGVGTGDGYTF. In DNA form, the CDR3 reads TGTGCCAGCAGTTTCGGGGTTGGGACAGGGGATGGCTACACCTTC.

This clone is a singleton in its sample. V is TRBV7-2 and J is TRBJ2-7, with a possible D match to TRBD1 (5 bases). The CDR3 length is 15 residues. Germline CDR1 reads SGHTA; CDR2 reads FQGNSA. The V gene lost 0 bases and the J gene lost 5 bases, with 14 bases spanning the gap. Written as DNA, the CDR3 is TGTGCCAGCAGCTTAGCCGGCCAGGGTCTGCACGAGCAGTACTTC. The encoded protein is CASSLAGQGLHEQYF.

J is TRBJ2-7 and V is TRBV28, with D perhaps matching TRBD1 (6 bases). Germline loops: CDR1 MDHEN, CDR2 SYDVKM. Trimming left V 7 bases short and J 0 bases short, with 16 bases between. This CDR3 is 15 amino acids long. The CDR3 protein is CASKTTGTYSYEQYF. CDR3 nucleotides: TGTGCCAGCAAAACGACCGGGACATACTCCTACGAGCAGTACTTC. Combining the CDR3 with reference TRBV28 and TRBJ2-7 gives the whole variable domain DVKVTQSSRYLVKRTGEKVFLECVQDMDHENMFWYRQDPGLGLRLIYFSYDVKMKEKGDIPEGYSVSREKKERFSLILESASTNQTSMYLCASKTTGTYSYEQYFGPGTRLTVT.